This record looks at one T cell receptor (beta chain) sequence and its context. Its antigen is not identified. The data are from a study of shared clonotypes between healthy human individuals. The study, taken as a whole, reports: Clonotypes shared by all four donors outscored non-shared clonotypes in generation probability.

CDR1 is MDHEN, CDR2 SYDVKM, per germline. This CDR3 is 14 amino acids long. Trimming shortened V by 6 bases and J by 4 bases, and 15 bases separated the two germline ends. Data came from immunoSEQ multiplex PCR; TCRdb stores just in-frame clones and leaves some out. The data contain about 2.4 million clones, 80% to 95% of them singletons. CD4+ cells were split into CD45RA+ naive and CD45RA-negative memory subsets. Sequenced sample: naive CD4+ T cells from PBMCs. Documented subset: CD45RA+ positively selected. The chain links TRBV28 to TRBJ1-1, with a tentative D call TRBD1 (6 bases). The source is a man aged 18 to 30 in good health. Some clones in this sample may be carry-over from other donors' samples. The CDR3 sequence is CASRTAGVGTEAFF. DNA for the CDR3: TGTGCCAGCAGAACTGCAGGGGTGGGCACTGAAGCTTTCTTT. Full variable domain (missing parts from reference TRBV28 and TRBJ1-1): DVKVTQSSRYLVKRTGEKVFLECVQDMDHENMFWYRQDPGLGLRLIYFSYDVKMKEKGDIPEGYSVSREKKERFSLILESASTNQTSMYLCASRTAGVGTEAFFGQGTRLTVV.